These T cell receptor beta chains were read from a single sample in a study of blood T cell repertoires in COVID-19. The protocol was immunoSEQ multiplex PCR, while the TCRdb copy is restricted to in-frame clones and leaves out a portion. The sample lists 120,000 to 150,000 clones, more than 80% seen once, with 4.8% in the top ten. The sequenced material came from peripheral blood. The receptor set was obtained from a human donor in a cohort sampled during active COVID-19. The CDR3 runs from the conserved cysteine through the conserved F or W. The order of the fields is V gene, J gene, clone size, D gene, CDR3 protein, CDR3 DNA. A D gene is named only where the DNA matches it firmly. Size values are once, few and many counts, or a class for expanded clones, and some rows have none.

TRBV18	TRBJ2-7	NA	TRBD1	CASSPEQGGEQYF	TGTGCCAGCTCACCGGAACAGGGGGGAGAGCAGTACTTC
TRBV12-3/TRBV12-4	TRBJ2-5	NA	TRBD2	CASSGTSGDPLHF	TGTGCCAGCAGTGGGACTAGCGGGGACCCTCTGCACTTC
TRBV6-5	TRBJ1-2	NA	TRBD1	CASSYRGGTGKSGYTF	TGTGCCAGCAGTTATCGTGGCGGGACAGGGAAGAGTGGCTACACCTTC
TRBV5-1	TRBJ1-1	once	TRBD1	CASGSRTGENTEAFF	TGCGCCAGCGGGTCTCGGACAGGGGAGAACACTGAAGCTTTCTTT
TRBV5-1	TRBJ2-7	NA	NA	CASSSLGGGGIYEQYF	TGCGCCAGCAGTTCTCTAGGTGGAGGGGGCATCTACGAGCAGTACTTC
TRBV30	TRBJ2-3	NA	NA	CAWSVNGVSDTQYF	TGTGCCTGGAGTGTAAACGGAGTATCAGATACGCAGTATTTT
TRBV5-1	TRBJ1-1	NA	TRBD1	CASSGGDRANTEAFF	TGCGCCAGCAGTGGGGGAGACAGGGCGAACACTGAAGCTTTCTTT
TRBV6-2/TRBV6-3	TRBJ2-1	NA	TRBD2	CASTPTSGGRLEQFF	TGTGCCAGCACCCCGACTAGCGGGGGGCGTCTTGAGCAGTTCTTC
TRBV19	TRBJ1-4	once	NA	CASSIDLFRSEKLFF	TGTGCCAGTAGTATAGATCTATTTCGGTCCGAAAAACTGTTTTTT
TRBV28	TRBJ2-3	NA	TRBD2	CASSVGGGRSGDTQYF	TGTGCCAGCAGCGTTGGGGGCGGGAGGAGTGGAGATACGCAGTATTTT
TRBV10-3	TRBJ2-6	NA	NA	CAISVKGRKGADSGANVLTF	TGTGCCATCAGTGTAAAGGGTAGGAAAGGGGCTGACTCTGGGGCCAACGTCCTGACTTTC
TRBV28	TRBJ2-3	NA	TRBD2	CASSSDRGDGVDTQYF	TGTGCCAGCAGTTCGGACCGGGGGGATGGAGTAGATACGCAGTATTTT
TRBV2	TRBJ1-5	NA	NA	CASSQGPGDGQPQHF	TGTGCCAGCAGCCAAGGGCCAGGGGATGGGCAGCCCCAGCATTTT
TRBV5-4	TRBJ1-4	NA	NA	CASSLDRDEKLFF	TGTGCCAGCAGCTTGGACAGGGATGAAAAACTGTTTTTT
TRBV28	TRBJ1-2	NA	TRBD1	CASSPGQGGGYTF	TGTGCCAGCAGTCCAGGACAGGGGGGTGGCTACACCTTC
TRBV7-2	TRBJ2-7	NA	NA	CASSFFGGSYEQYF	TGTGCCAGCAGCTTCTTTGGGGGGTCCTACGAGCAGTACTTC
TRBV6-1	TRBJ2-3	NA	NA	CASSEAHRAGDTQYF	TGTGCCAGCAGTGAAGCTCACAGGGCTGGGGATACGCAGTATTTT
TRBV7-6	TRBJ2-4	NA	NA	CASSTGTSGLAKNIQYF	TGTGCCAGCAGCACCGGGACATCGGGTCTGGCCAAAAACATTCAGTACTTC
TRBV3-1/TRBV3-2	TRBJ2-2	NA	TRBD2	CASSQEGLVAGELFF	TGTGCCAGCAGCCAAGAAGGACTAGTGGCCGGGGAGCTGTTTTTT
TRBV19	TRBJ2-1	NA	TRBD2	CASRLAGNNEQFF	TGTGCCAGCCGACTAGCGGGAAACAATGAGCAGTTCTTC
TRBV10-2	TRBJ2-1	NA	TRBD2	CASSVPPPSGNKDEQFF	TGCGCCAGCAGTGTCCCCCCACCTAGCGGGAATAAGGATGAGCAGTTCTTC
TRBV7-8	TRBJ2-1	once	NA	CASSLELAIYEQFF	TGTGCCAGCAGCTTAGAATTAGCAATCTATGAGCAGTTCTTC
TRBV18	TRBJ2-6	NA	NA	CASSPIPSGANVLTF	TGTGCCAGCTCACCCATCCCCTCTGGGGCCAACGTCCTGACTTTC
TRBV5-8	TRBJ1-6	NA	NA	CASSLDRGSSSYNSPLHF	TGTGCCAGCAGCCTCGACAGAGGTTCTAGCTCCTATAATTCACCCCTCCACTTT
TRBV7-2	TRBJ2-6	NA	NA	CASRESGANVLTF	TGTGCCAGCAGGGAGTCTGGGGCCAACGTCCTGACTTTC
TRBV4-1	TRBJ2-3	NA	TRBD1	CASSYRRDRESDTQYF	TGCGCCAGCAGCTACCGGCGGGACAGGGAGTCAGATACGCAGTATTTT